There are a few counts of the clone carrying this T cell receptor (beta chain). This sample is drawn from a study of blood T cell repertoires in COVID-19. As for the study in general: Spain, Italy and the United States supplied samples that represented acute and convalescent COVID-19. PBMCs, B-cell-depleted T cells, or T cells provided the cDNA or gDNA that made up the material.

Original methodology: Amplification of reference gene primers provided the estimated nucleated cell counts. Sequencing used immunoSEQ multiplex PCR; TCRdb keeps in-frame clones, though not all of them. That table furnishes V, J and clone size, whereas the DNA furnished D and trimming. Of 150,000 to 200,000 clones in the sample, approximately 83% were seen once. This CDR3 spans 18 amino acids. V lost 2 bases, J lost 0 bases, and 14 bases lay in between. CDR1 and CDR2 (germline): SNHLY, FYNNEI. The sample comprised peripheral blood. This chain joins TRBV2 and TRBJ1-6; a weak D match, TRBD1 (5 bases). The sequence was collected from a human donor with acute or convalescent COVID-19. The donor label of this sample is uncertain. DNA of the CDR3: TGTGCCAGCAGTGAATTTTCAGGGTGGAGCTCCTATAATTCACCCCTCCACTTT. Protein: CASSEFSGWSSYNSPLHF.